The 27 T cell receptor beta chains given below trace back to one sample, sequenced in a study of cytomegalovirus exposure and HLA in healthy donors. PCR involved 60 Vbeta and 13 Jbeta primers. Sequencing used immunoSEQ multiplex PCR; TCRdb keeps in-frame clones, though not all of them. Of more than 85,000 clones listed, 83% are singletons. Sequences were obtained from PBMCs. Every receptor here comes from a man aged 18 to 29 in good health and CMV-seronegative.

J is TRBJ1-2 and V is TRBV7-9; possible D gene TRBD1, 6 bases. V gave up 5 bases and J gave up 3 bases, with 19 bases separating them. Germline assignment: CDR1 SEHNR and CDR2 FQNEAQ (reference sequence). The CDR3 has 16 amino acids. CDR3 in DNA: TGTGCCAGCAGCACTCTTCCAGGGGCGCGGGACTATGGCTACACCTTC. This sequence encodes CASSTLPGARDYGYTF.

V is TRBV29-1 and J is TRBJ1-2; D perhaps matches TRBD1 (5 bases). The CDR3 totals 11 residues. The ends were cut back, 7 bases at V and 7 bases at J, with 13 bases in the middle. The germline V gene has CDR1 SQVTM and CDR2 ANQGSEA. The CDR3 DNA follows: TGCAGCGCTAACTTGGGGCCTGGCTACACCTTC. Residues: CSANLGPGYTF.

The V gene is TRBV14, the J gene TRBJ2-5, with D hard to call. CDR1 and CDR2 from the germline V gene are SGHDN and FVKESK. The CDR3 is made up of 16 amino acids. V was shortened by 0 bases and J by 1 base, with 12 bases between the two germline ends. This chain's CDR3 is CASSQDLMRPQETQYF. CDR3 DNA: TGTGCCAGCAGCCAAGATCTGATGAGGCCCCAAGAGACCCAGTACTTC. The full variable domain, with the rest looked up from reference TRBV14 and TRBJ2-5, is EAGVTQFPSHSVIEKGQTVTLRCDPISGHDNLYWYRRVMGKEIKFLLHFVKESKQDESGMPNNRFLAERTGGTYSTLKVQPAELEDSGVYFCASSQDLMRPQETQYFGPGTRLLVL.

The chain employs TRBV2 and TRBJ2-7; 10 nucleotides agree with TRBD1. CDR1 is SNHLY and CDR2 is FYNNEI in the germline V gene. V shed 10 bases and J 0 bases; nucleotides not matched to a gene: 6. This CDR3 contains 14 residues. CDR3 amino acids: CAIRQGARSYEQYF. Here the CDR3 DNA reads TGTGCCATCCGACAGGGGGCTCGCTCCTACGAGCAGTACTTC. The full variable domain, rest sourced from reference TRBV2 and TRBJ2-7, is EPEVTQTPSHQVTQMGQEVILRCVPISNHLYFYWYRQILGQKVEFLVSFYNNEISEKSEIFDDQFSVERPDGSNFTLKIRSTKLEDSAMYFCAIRQGARSYEQYFGPGTRLTVT.

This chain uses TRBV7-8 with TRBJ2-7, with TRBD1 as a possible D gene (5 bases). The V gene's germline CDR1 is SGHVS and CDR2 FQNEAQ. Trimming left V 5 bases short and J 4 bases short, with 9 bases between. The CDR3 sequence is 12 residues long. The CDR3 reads CASSQGTYEQYF. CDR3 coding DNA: TGTGCCAGCAGCCAGGGAACATACGAGCAGTACTTC. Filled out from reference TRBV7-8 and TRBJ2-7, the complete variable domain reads GAGVSQSPRYKVAKRGQDVALRCDPISGHVSLFWYQQALGQGPEFLTYFQNEAQLDKSGLPSDRFFAERPEGSVSTLKIQRTQQEDSAVYLCASSQGTYEQYFGPGTRLTVT.

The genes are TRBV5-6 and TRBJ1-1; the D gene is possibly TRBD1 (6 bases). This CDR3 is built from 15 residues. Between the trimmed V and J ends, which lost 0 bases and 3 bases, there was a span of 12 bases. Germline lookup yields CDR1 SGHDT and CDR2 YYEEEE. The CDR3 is CASSLVQGRDTEAFF. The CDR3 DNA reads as TGTGCCAGCAGCTTGGTACAGGGTAGGGACACTGAAGCTTTCTTT.

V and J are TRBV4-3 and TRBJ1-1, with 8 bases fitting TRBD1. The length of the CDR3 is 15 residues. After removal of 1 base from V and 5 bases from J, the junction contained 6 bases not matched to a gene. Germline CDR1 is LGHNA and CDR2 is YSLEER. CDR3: CASSQVEQGETEAFF. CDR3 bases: TGCGCCAGCAGCCAAGTTGAACAGGGGGAAACTGAAGCTTTCTTT.

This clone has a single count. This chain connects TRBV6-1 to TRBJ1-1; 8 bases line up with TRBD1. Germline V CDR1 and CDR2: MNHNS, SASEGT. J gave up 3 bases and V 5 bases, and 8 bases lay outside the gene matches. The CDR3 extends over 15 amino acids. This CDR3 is CASSFQGARYTEAFF. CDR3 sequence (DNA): TGTGCCAGCAGTTTCCAGGGGGCTAGGTACACTGAAGCTTTCTTT.

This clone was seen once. Written as DNA, the CDR3 is TGCGCCAGCAGCTTAGCGGGACCGGCTTACGAGCAGTACTTC. It translates to CASSLAGPAYEQYF. The V call is TRBV5-1, the J call TRBJ2-7, with 7 bases identical to TRBD2. The germline V gene has CDR1 SGHRS and CDR2 YFSETQ. The ends lost 2 bases at V and 4 bases at J; junction bases unmatched: 6. The CDR3 consists of 14 residues. The full variable domain, in which reference TRBV5-1 and TRBJ2-7 provide the parts outside the CDR3, is KAGVTQTPRYLIKTRGQQVTLSCSPISGHRSVSWYQQTPGQGLQFLFEYFSETQRNKGNFPGRFSGRQFSNSRSEMNVSTLELGDSALYLCASSLAGPAYEQYFGPGTRLTVT.

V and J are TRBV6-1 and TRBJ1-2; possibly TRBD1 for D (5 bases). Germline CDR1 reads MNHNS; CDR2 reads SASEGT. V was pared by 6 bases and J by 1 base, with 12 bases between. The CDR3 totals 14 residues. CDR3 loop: CASRPSQVNYGYTF. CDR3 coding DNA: TGTGCCAGCAGGCCCTCACAGGTTAACTATGGCTACACCTTC.

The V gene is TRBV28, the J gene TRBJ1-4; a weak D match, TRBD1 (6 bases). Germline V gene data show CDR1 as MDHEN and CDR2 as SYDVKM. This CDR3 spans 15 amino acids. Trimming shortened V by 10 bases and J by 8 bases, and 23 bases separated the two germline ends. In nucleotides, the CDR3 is TGTGCCACCTCTACCCCAGGGGCGCCCGGAGAAAAACTGTTTTTT. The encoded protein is CATSTPGAPGEKLFF.

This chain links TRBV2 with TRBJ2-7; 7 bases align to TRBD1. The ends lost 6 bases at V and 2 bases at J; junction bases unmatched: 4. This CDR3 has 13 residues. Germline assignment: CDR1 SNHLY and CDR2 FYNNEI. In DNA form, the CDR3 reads TGTGCCAGCAGGACAGGGCCGACCTACGAGCAGTACTTC. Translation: CASRTGPTYEQYF. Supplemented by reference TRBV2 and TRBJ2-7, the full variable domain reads EPEVTQTPSHQVTQMGQEVILRCVPISNHLYFYWYRQILGQKVEFLVSFYNNEISEKSEIFDDQFSVERPDGSNFTLKIRSTKLEDSAMYFCASRTGPTYEQYFGPGTRLTVT.

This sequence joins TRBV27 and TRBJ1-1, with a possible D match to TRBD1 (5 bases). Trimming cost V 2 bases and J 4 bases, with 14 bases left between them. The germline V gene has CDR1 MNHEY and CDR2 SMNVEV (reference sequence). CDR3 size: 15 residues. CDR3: CASSLTKAGPTEAFF. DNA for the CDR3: TGTGCCAGCAGTTTAACTAAGGCAGGGCCCACTGAAGCTTTCTTT.

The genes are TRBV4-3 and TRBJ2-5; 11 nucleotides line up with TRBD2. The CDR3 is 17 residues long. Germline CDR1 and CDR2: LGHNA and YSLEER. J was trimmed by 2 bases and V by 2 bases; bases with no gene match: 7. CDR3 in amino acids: CASSQRTSGRFQETQYF. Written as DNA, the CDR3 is TGCGCCAGCAGCCAACGCACTAGCGGGAGATTTCAAGAGACCCAGTACTTC.

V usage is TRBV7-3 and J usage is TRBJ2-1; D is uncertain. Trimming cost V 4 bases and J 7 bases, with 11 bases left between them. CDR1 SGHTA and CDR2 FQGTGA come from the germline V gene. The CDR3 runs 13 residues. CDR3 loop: CASSSSLRNEQFF. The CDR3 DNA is TGTGCCAGCAGCTCCTCATTGAGAAATGAGCAGTTCTTC. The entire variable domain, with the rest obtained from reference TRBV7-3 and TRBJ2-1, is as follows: GAGVSQTPSNKVTEKGKYVELRCDPISGHTALYWYRQSLGQGPEFLIYFQGTGAADDSGLPNDRFFAVRPEGSVSTLKIQRTERGDSAVYLCASSSSLRNEQFFGPGTRLTVL.

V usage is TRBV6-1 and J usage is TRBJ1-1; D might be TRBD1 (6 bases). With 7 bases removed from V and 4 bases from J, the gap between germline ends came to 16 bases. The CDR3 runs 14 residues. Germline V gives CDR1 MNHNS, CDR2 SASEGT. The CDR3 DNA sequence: TGTGCCAGCAAAGGAGGGGGGGAAGGCACTGAAGCTTTCTTT. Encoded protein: CASKGGGEGTEAFF.

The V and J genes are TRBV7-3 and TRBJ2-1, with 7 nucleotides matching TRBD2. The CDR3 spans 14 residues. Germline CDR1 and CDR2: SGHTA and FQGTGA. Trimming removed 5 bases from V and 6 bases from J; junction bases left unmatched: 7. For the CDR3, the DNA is TGTGCCAGCAGCCTCACGAGCGGGGCCAATGAGCAGTTCTTC. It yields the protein CASSLTSGANEQFF.

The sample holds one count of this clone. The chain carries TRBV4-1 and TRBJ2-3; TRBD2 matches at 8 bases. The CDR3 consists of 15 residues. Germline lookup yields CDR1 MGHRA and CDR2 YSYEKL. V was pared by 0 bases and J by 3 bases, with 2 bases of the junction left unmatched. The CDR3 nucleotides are TGCGCCAGCAGCCAAGATGGGACTAGAACAGATACGCAGTATTTT. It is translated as CASSQDGTRTDTQYF.

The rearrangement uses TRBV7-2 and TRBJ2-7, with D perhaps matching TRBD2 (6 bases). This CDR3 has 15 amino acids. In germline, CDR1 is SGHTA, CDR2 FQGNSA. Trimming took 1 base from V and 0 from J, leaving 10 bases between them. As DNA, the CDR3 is TGTGCCAGCAGCTTAGGGACTACAATCTCCTACGAGCAGTACTTC. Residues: CASSLGTTISYEQYF.

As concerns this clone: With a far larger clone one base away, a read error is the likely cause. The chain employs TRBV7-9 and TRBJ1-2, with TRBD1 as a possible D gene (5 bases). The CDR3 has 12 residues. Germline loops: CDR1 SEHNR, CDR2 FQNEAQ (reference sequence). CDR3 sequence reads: CSSSFQGWGYTF. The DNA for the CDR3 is TGTTCCAGCAGCTTTCAGGGATGGGGCTACACCTTC.

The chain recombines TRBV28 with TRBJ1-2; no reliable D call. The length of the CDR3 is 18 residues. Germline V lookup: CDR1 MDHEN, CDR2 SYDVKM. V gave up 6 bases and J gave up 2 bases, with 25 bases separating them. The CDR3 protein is CASSQTKLGGRKNYGYTF. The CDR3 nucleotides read TGTGCCAGCAGCCAAACAAAGTTAGGTGGGAGGAAAAACTATGGCTACACCTTC.

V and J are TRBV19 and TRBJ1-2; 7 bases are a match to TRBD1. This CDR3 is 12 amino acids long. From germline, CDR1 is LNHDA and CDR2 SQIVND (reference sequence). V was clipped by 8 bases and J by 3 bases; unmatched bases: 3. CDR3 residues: CASDREDYGYTF. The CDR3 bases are TGTGCCAGTGACAGGGAAGACTATGGCTACACCTTC.

The CDR3 coding sequence is TGTGCCAGCAGCGCGGGGACTAGCGGCCACTACGAGCAGTACTTC. Amino acid sequence: CASSAGTSGHYEQYF. The rearrangement joins TRBV9 to TRBJ2-7; 11 bases line up with TRBD2. This CDR3 is built from 15 residues. CDR1 and CDR2 from the germline V gene are SGDLS and YYNGEE. The ends lost 3 bases at V and 3 bases at J; junction bases unmatched: 5.

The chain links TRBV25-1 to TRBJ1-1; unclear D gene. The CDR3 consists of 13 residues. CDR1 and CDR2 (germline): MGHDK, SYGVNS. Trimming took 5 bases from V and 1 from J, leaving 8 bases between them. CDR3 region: CASSYRQNTEAFF. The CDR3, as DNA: TGTGCCAGCAGTTACAGACAGAACACTGAAGCTTTCTTT.

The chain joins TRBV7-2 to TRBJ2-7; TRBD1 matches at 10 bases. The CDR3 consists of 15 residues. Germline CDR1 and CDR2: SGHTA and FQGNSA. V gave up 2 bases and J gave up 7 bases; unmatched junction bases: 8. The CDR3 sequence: CASSLFFGTGEEQYF. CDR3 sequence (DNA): TGTGCCAGCAGCTTATTCTTCGGGACAGGGGAGGAGCAGTACTTC.

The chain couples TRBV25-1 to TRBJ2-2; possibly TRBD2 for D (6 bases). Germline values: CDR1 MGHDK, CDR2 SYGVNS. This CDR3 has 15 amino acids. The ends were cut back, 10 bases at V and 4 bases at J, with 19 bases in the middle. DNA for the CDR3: TGTGCCACCAGAGTCCGGGACTCCTCCACCGGGGAGCTGTTTTTT. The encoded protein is CATRVRDSSTGELFF.

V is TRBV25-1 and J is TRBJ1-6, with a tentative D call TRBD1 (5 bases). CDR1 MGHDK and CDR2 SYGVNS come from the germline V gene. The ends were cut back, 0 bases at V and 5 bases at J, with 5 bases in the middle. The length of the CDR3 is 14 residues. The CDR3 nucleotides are TGTGCCAGCAGTGAATACAGGGATAATTCACCCCTCCACTTT. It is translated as CASSEYRDNSPLHF. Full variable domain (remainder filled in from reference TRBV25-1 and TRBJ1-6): EADIYQTPRYLVIGTGKKITLECSQTMGHDKMYWYQQDPGMELHLIHYSYGVNSTEKGDLSSESTVSRIRTEHFPLTLESARPSHTSQYLCASSEYRDNSPLHFGNGTRLTVT.